The rows below give T cell receptor beta chains drawn from one sample of a study of blood T cell repertoires in COVID-19. The repertoire was sequenced with immunoSEQ multiplex PCR; TCRdb's copy has only in-frame clones and lacks some. The sample records about 72,000 clones, approximately 87% being singletons. Sequencing was carried out using peripheral blood. All receptors come from a woman of 80 years or more with acute or convalescent COVID-19. The CDR3 runs from the conserved cysteine through the conserved F or W. Fields, in order: CDR3 protein, CDR3 DNA, V gene, D gene, J gene, clone size. D genes are given only for firm matches. Rows may omit the clone size; those that give it use once, few, many or a size class.

CASSLPGTGIQSYEQYF,TGTGCCAGCAGTTTGCCCGGGACAGGGATTCAGTCCTACGAGCAGTACTTC,TRBV28,TRBD1,TRBJ2-7,NA
CASSILLTDRAYGYTF,TGTGCCAGCAGCATACTTCTAACGGACAGGGCCTATGGCTACACCTTC,TRBV7-3,TRBD1,TRBJ1-2,NA
CASSLATGRTGELFF,TGTGCCAGCAGCTTGGCGACAGGGAGAACCGGGGAGCTGTTTTTT,TRBV5-5,TRBD1,TRBJ2-2,NA
CAISESVRVADSPLHF,TGTGCCATCAGTGAGTCCGTGAGGGTAGCGGATTCACCCCTCCACTTT,TRBV10-3,NA,TRBJ1-6,NA
CASSLRGGETQYF,TGTGCCAGCAGTTTGAGAGGAGGAGAGACCCAGTACTTC,TRBV12-3/TRBV12-4,NA,TRBJ2-5,NA
CASSEQGTTHTQYF,TGTGCCAGCAGCGAACAGGGGACGACACATACGCAGTATTTT,TRBV9,TRBD1,TRBJ2-3,NA
CASRLPGGNIQYF,TGTGCCAGCAGACTCCCGGGAGGGAACATTCAGTACTTC,TRBV7-3,TRBD2,TRBJ2-4,NA
CAISRQVLYGYTF,TGTGCCATCAGTCGACAGGTCCTCTATGGCTACACCTTC,TRBV10-3,NA,TRBJ1-2,NA
CASSLQGHNTDTQYF,TGTGCCAGCAGCTTACAGGGTCATAACACAGATACGCAGTATTTT,TRBV7-2,NA,TRBJ2-3,NA
CAWSHNERGTYEQYF,TGTGCCTGGAGCCACAATGAGCGGGGGACCTACGAGCAGTACTTC,TRBV30,TRBD2,TRBJ2-7,few
CASGTGGNEQFF,TGTGCCAGCGGTACAGGGGGCAATGAGCAGTTCTTC,TRBV5-4,TRBD1,TRBJ2-1,NA
CASGTSVGGAGANVLTF,TGTGCTAGTGGCACTTCCGTGGGGGGTGCTGGGGCCAACGTCCTGACTTTC,TRBV12-5,NA,TRBJ2-6,NA
CASSPSTSPGPQHF,TGTGCCAGCAGCCCCTCAACATCTCCAGGCCCCCAGCATTTT,TRBV5-5,NA,TRBJ1-5,NA
CASSPQSGTGSGELFF,TGTGCCAGCTCACCACAATCTGGGACAGGGTCCGGGGAGCTGTTTTTT,TRBV18,TRBD1,TRBJ2-2,NA
CATSDPGLASNEQFF,TGTGCCACCAGTGATCCCGGACTAGCGAGCAATGAGCAGTTCTTC,TRBV24-1,TRBD2,TRBJ2-1,NA
CASRGGPAQNEQFF,TGCGCCAGCAGGGGGGGTCCCGCCCAGAATGAGCAGTTCTTC,TRBV5-1,NA,TRBJ2-1,NA
CAISGQENIQYF,TGTGCCATCAGTGGACAGGAAAACATTCAGTACTTC,TRBV10-3,NA,TRBJ2-4,NA
CASSTTGGEGNQPQHF,TGTGCCAGCTCAACCACAGGGGGCGAGGGCAATCAGCCCCAGCATTTT,TRBV18,TRBD1,TRBJ1-5,NA
CASSQFQDQPQHF,TGTGCCAGCAGCCAATTTCAGGATCAGCCCCAGCATTTT,TRBV3-1/TRBV3-2,NA,TRBJ1-5,few
CASSQDRVAYNEQFF,TGTGCCAGCAGCCAAGACAGGGTAGCCTACAATGAGCAGTTCTTC,TRBV3-1/TRBV3-2,NA,TRBJ2-1,NA
CASSLSISREGYTF,TGTGCCAGCAGTTTAAGTATATCACGGGAGGGCTACACCTTC,TRBV28,NA,TRBJ1-2,NA
CASRSGGLTEAFF,TGCGCCAGCAGATCGGGGGGGCTGACTGAAGCTTTCTTT,TRBV5-1,NA,TRBJ1-1,NA
CASSLERGSQPQHF,TGTGCCAGCAGCTTAGAACGGGGGAGTCAGCCCCAGCATTTT,TRBV7-9,NA,TRBJ1-5,few
CASSIGTGPNEKLFF,TGCGCCAGCAGCATAGGGACAGGCCCTAATGAAAAACTGTTTTTT,TRBV5-1,TRBD1,TRBJ1-4,NA